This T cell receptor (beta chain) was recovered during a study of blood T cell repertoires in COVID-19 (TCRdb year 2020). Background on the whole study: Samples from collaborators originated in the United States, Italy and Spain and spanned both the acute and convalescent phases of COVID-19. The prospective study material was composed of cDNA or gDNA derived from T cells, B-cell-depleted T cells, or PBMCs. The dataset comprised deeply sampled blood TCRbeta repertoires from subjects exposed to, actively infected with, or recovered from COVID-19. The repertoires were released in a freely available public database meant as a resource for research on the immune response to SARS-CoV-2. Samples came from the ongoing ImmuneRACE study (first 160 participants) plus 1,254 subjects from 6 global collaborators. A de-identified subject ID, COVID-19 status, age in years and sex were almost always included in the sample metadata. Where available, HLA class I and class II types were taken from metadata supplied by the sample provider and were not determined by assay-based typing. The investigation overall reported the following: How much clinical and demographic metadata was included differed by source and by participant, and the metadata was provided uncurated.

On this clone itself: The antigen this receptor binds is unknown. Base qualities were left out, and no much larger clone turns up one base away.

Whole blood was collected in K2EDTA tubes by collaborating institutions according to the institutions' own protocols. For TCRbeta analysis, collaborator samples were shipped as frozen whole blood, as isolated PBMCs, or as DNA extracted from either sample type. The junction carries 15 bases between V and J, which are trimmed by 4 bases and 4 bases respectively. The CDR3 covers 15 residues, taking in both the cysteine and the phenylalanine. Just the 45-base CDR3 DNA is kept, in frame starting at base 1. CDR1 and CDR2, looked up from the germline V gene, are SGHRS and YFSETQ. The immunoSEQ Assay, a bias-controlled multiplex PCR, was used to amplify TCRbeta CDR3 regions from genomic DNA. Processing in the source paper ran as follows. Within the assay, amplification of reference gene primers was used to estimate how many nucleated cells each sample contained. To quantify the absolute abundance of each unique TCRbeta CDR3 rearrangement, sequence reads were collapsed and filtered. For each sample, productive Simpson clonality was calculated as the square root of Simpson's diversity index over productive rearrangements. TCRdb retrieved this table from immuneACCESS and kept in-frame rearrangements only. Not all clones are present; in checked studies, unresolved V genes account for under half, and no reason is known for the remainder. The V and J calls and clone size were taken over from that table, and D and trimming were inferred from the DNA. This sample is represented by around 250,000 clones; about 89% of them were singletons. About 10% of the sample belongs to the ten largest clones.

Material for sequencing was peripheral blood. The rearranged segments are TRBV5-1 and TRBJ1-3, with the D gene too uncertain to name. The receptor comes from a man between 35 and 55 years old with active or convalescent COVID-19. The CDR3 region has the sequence CASSPAGGSGNTIYF. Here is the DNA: TGCGCCAGCAGCCCGGCAGGAGGTTCAGGAAACACCATATATTTT. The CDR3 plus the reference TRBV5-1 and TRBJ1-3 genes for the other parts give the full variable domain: KAGVTQTPRYLIKTRGQQVTLSCSPISGHRSVSWYQQTPGQGLQFLFEYFSETQRNKGNFPGRFSGRQFSNSRSEMNVSTLELGDSALYLCASSPAGGSGNTIYFGEGSWLTVV.